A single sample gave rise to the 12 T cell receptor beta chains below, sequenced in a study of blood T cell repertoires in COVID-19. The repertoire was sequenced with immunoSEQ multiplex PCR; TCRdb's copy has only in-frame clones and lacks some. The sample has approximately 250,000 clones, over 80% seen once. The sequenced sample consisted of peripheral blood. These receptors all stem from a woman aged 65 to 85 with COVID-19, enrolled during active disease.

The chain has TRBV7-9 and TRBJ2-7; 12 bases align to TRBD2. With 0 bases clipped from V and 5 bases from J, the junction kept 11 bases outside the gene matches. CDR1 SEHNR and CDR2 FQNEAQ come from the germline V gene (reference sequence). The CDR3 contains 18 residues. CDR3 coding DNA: TGTGCCAGCAGCTTAGCCCCACCGACTAGCGGGAGAAAGGACGAGCAGTACTTC. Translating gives CASSLAPPTSGRKDEQYF.

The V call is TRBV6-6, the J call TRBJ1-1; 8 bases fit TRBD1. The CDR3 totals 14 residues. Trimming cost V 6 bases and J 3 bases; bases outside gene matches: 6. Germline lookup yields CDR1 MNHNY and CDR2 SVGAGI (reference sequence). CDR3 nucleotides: TGTGCCAGCAGCCAGACAGGGGAGCACACTGAAGCTTTCTTT. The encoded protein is CASSQTGEHTEAFF.

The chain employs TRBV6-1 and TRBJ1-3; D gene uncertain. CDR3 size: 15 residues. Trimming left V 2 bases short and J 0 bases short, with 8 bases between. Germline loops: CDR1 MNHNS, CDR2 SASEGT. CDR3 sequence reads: CASSEWRDSGNTIYF. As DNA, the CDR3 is TGTGCCAGCAGTGAATGGAGGGACTCTGGAAACACCATATATTTT.

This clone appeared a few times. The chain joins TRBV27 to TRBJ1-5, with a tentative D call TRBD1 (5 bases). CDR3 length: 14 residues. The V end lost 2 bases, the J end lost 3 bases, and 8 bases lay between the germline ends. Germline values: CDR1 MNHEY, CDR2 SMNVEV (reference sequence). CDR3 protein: CASSLRGPNQPQHF. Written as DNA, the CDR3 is TGTGCCAGCAGTTTAAGGGGCCCCAATCAGCCCCAGCATTTT.

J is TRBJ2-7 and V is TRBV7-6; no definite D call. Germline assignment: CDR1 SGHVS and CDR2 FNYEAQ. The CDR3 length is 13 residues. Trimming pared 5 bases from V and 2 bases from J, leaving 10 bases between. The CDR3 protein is CASSPRPTYEQYF. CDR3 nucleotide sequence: TGTGCCAGCAGCCCCAGGCCAACCTACGAGCAGTACTTC.

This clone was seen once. CDR3 amino acids: CASSLTRQGINQPQHF. The CDR3 bases are TGTGCCAGCAGTCTTACCCGACAGGGAATCAATCAGCCCCAGCATTTT. The chain is built from TRBV27 and TRBJ1-5; the match to TRBD1 covers 7 bases. The CDR3 loop spans 16 amino acids. Germline CDR1 MNHEY, CDR2 SMNVEV (reference sequence). V gave up 5 bases and J gave up 3 bases; unmatched junction bases: 10.

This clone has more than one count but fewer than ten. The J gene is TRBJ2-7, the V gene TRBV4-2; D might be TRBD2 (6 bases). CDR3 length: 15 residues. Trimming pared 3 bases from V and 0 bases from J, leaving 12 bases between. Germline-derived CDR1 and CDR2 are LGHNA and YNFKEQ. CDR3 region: CASSQGGWGSYEQYF. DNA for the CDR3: TGTGCCAGCAGCCAGGGGGGTTGGGGCTCCTACGAGCAGTACTTC.

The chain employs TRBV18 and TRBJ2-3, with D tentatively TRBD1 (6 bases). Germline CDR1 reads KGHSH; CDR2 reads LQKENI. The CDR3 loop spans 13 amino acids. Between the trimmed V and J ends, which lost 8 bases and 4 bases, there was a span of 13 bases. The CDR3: CASHIGGSDTQYF. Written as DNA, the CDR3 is TGTGCCAGCCACATTGGGGGCTCAGATACGCAGTATTTT.

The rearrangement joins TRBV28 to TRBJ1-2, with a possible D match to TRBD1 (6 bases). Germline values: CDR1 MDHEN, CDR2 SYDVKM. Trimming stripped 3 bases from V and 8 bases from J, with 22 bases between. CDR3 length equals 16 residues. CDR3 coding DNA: TGTGCCAGCAGTTTCTCCGACGGAAGTGTACAGGGAGGCTACACCTTC. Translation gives CASSFSDGSVQGGYTF.

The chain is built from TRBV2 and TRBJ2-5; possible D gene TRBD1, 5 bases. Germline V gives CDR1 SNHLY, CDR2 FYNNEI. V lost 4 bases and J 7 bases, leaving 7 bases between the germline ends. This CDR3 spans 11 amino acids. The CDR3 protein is CASSGQGTQYF. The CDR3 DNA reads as TGTGCCAGCAGTGGTCAGGGGACCCAGTACTTC.

The CDR3 sequence: CASRRQGARETQYF. The CDR3 bases are TGTGCCAGTAGGAGACAGGGGGCGCGTGAGACCCAGTACTTC. The chain joins TRBV19 to TRBJ2-5; 10 bases line up with TRBD1. In germline, CDR1 is LNHDA, CDR2 SQIVND (reference sequence). This CDR3 contains 14 residues. V lost 6 bases, J lost 5 bases, and 6 bases stayed unmatched.

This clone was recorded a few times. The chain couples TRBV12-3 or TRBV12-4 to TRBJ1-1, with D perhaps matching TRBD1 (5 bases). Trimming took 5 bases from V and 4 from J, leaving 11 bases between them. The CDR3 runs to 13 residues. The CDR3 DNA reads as TGTGCCAGCAGTAACGCGGGGGGCACTGAAGCTTTCTTT. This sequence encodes CASSNAGGTEAFF.